These 21 T cell receptor beta chains came from one sample sequenced in a study of cytomegalovirus exposure and HLA in healthy donors. In the PCR, 60 Vbeta and 13 Jbeta primers were used. Here immunoSEQ multiplex PCR was the method, and the copy in TCRdb shows in-frame clones only, minus some. The sample has over 150,000 clones; around 80% are singletons. Sequencing was done on a sample of PBMCs. The receptor source for this set is a boy between 2 and 10 years old in good health and CMV-seronegative.

The chain couples TRBV15 to TRBJ2-2; 8 nucleotides align to TRBD1. V lost 5 bases and J lost 6; bases outside the gene matches: 5. Germline V gene data show CDR1 as LNHNV and CDR2 as YYDKDF (reference sequence). This CDR3 has 14 residues. The CDR3 region is CATSGQGAPGELFF. CDR3 nucleotide sequence: TGTGCCACCAGCGGCCAGGGGGCCCCCGGGGAGCTGTTTTTT. The whole variable domain, remainder taken from reference TRBV15 and TRBJ2-2, is DAMVIQNPRYQVTQFGKPVTLSCSQTLNHNVMYWYQQKSSQAPKLLFHYYDKDFNNEADTPDNFQSRRPNTSFCFLDIRSPGLGDTAMYLCATSGQGAPGELFFGEGSRLTVL.

The V call is TRBV28, the J call TRBJ1-1; the D gene is possibly TRBD1 (5 bases). V was cut by 3 bases and J by 3 bases, with 14 bases left in between. CDR1 and CDR2 from the germline V gene are MDHEN and SYDVKM. This CDR3 is 15 amino acids long. This chain's CDR3 is CASSLKGMIDTEAFF. The CDR3 DNA reads as TGTGCCAGCAGTTTGAAGGGGATGATAGACACTGAAGCTTTCTTT.

This chain links TRBV19 with TRBJ1-6; tentatively, D is TRBD1 (6 bases). The CDR3 runs 14 residues. The V gene lost 7 bases and the J gene lost 4 bases, with 11 bases spanning the gap. Germline V CDR1 and CDR2: LNHDA, SQIVND (reference sequence). In DNA form, the CDR3 reads TGTGCCAGTACCCCGGGACAATATAATTCACCCCTCCACTTT. It translates to CASTPGQYNSPLHF.

The V and J genes are TRBV7-3 and TRBJ2-2, with TRBD2 identical over 12 bases. The CDR3 has 15 amino acids. Germline V CDR1 and CDR2: SGHTA, FQGTGA. V was pared by 5 bases and J by 5 bases, with 3 bases of the junction left unmatched. This CDR3 reads CASSPTSGRTGELFF. CDR3 DNA: TGTGCCAGCAGCCCTACTAGCGGGAGGACCGGGGAGCTGTTTTTT.

The chain joins TRBV30 to TRBJ1-4; 8 bases align to TRBD1. This CDR3 has 18 residues. V shed 0 bases and J 6 bases; nucleotides not matched to a gene: 15. Per the germline V gene, CDR1 is GTSNPN and CDR2 is SVGIG (reference sequence). The CDR3 here is CAWSVRRTGIRTDEKLFF. In DNA, the CDR3 is TGTGCCTGGAGTGTACGCCGGACAGGGATTCGTACGGATGAAAAACTGTTTTTT.

V and J are TRBV5-8 and TRBJ1-1, with a tentative D call TRBD1 (5 bases). CDR3 length equals 16 residues. Trimming shortened V by 0 bases and J by 2 bases, and 14 bases separated the two germline ends. The germline V gene encodes CDR1 SGHTS and CDR2 YDEGEE. CDR3 amino acids: CASSLENRFYNTEAFF. CDR3 nucleotide sequence: TGTGCCAGCAGCTTGGAAAACAGGTTTTACAACACTGAAGCTTTCTTT.

The chain combines TRBV11-2 with TRBJ1-3; D is unclear. Trimming pared 4 bases from V and 0 bases from J, leaving 13 bases between. The CDR3 runs to 16 residues. CDR1 SGHAT and CDR2 FQNNGV come from the germline V gene. The CDR3 protein is CASSSHFRTSGNTIYF. Here the CDR3 DNA reads TGTGCCAGCAGCTCCCATTTCAGAACCTCTGGAAACACCATATATTTT.

The genes are TRBV5-1 and TRBJ2-4; possible D gene TRBD1, 5 bases. Germline V CDR1 and CDR2: SGHRS, YFSETQ. The ends were cut back, 7 bases at V and 7 bases at J, with 21 bases in the middle. The CDR3 totals 15 residues. The CDR3, as DNA: TGCGCCAGCTCCCCCGAACCAGGGCGTACGAACATTCAGTACTTC. Translation: CASSPEPGRTNIQYF. The full variable domain, its missing parts supplied by reference TRBV5-1 and TRBJ2-4, is KAGVTQTPRYLIKTRGQQVTLSCSPISGHRSVSWYQQTPGQGLQFLFEYFSETQRNKGNFPGRFSGRQFSNSRSEMNVSTLELGDSALYLCASSPEPGRTNIQYFGAGTRLSVL.

This chain links TRBV28 with TRBJ2-1; D unclear. This CDR3 region has 15 residues. The ends were cut back, 6 bases at V and 4 bases at J, with 16 bases in the middle. Germline V gives CDR1 MDHEN, CDR2 SYDVKM. This chain's CDR3 is CASRLSAYRYNEQFF. CDR3 DNA sequence: TGTGCCAGCAGACTAAGCGCTTACCGGTACAATGAGCAGTTCTTC.

This clone was picked up one time. The chain recombines TRBV7-8 with TRBJ2-5; 7 bases align to TRBD1. J was trimmed by 4 bases and V by 5 bases; bases with no gene match: 7. The CDR3 is made up of 14 amino acids. Germline assignment: CDR1 SGHVS and CDR2 FQNEAQ. CDR3 amino acids: CASSQGDRVETQYF. The CDR3 DNA reads TGTGCCAGCAGCCAGGGGGACCGAGTAGAGACCCAGTACTTC.

The chain joins TRBV5-4 to TRBJ2-7, with TRBD2 as a possible D gene (6 bases). The V and J ends lost 0 bases and 2 bases respectively, with 15 bases between them. The CDR3 is 16 amino acids. CDR1 and CDR2 from the germline V gene are SGHNT and YYREEE (reference sequence). Here the CDR3 reads CASSLVPQRAPYEQYF. CDR3 in DNA: TGTGCCAGCAGCTTGGTTCCCCAGCGGGCCCCCTACGAGCAGTACTTC.

Only one count was recorded for this clone. The rearrangement uses TRBV4-1 and TRBJ2-7, with a weak D call TRBD2 (6 bases). V lost 3 bases to trimming and J lost 3 bases, with 15 bases between them. The CDR3 consists of 15 residues. Germline CDR1 and CDR2: MGHRA and YSYEKL. The CDR3 DNA reads TGCGCCAGCAGCCATACAGTAGCGGAAGACTACGAGCAGTACTTC. This translates into CASSHTVAEDYEQYF.

CDR3 bases: TGTGCCACTAGGGGTCCACAGGGGGCGCAGAACACTGAAGCTTTCTTT. Translating it yields CATRGPQGAQNTEAFF. The rearrangement joins TRBV19 to TRBJ1-1; 9 bases match TRBD1. Germline loops: CDR1 LNHDA, CDR2 SQIVND (reference sequence). CDR3 length: 16 residues. V shed 10 bases and J 1 base; nucleotides not matched to a gene: 13.

The chain uses TRBV7-2 and TRBJ2-3, with D uncertain. Germline V CDR1 and CDR2: SGHTA, FQGNSA. V lost 2 bases, J lost 4 bases, and 7 bases lay in between. This CDR3 is built from 13 residues. This chain's CDR3 is CASSLYRADTQYF. CDR3 nucleotides: TGTGCCAGCAGCTTATATCGGGCAGATACGCAGTATTTT.

J is TRBJ1-1 and V is TRBV13, with 12 positions matching TRBD1. The germline V gene has CDR1 PRHDT and CDR2 FYEKMQ (reference sequence). The V segment lost 5 bases and the J segment 0 bases; nucleotides outside the gene matches: 10. The CDR3 contains 18 residues. The CDR3, as DNA: TGTGCCAGCAGCGAAGGGACAGGGGGCGCTGAAATGAACACTGAAGCTTTCTTT. Its protein is CASSEGTGGAEMNTEAFF.

The rearrangement joins TRBV14 to TRBJ2-1; 12 bases line up with TRBD2. The germline V gene encodes CDR1 SGHDN and CDR2 FVKESK. The CDR3 sequence is 15 residues long. V lost 6 bases to trimming and J lost 4 bases; unmatched junction nucleotides: 4. The DNA of the CDR3 is TGTGCCAGCAGTCCCGGGACTAGCGGGTACAATGAGCAGTTCTTC. This codes for CASSPGTSGYNEQFF.

This clone appeared a single time. V gene TRBV5-1 combines with J gene TRBJ1-2; 7 bases line up with TRBD1. V dropped 5 bases and J dropped 7; count of bases not matched to a gene: 11. CDR1 is SGHRS, CDR2 YFSETQ, per germline. The CDR3 has 14 residues. The CDR3 bases are TGCGCCAGCAGGGGAGAGACAGGGAAAATTGGCTACACCTTC. This sequence encodes CASRGETGKIGYTF.

CDR3 sequence reads: CASRDQSGGGSYNEQFF. DNA of the CDR3: TGTGCCAGCAGGGATCAGAGCGGGGGCGGTTCCTACAATGAGCAGTTCTTC. This chain connects TRBV27 to TRBJ2-1, with TRBD2 identical over 8 bases. The CDR3 consists of 17 residues. CDR1 and CDR2 from the germline V gene are MNHEY and SMNVEV (reference sequence). J gave up 1 base and V 6 bases, and 11 bases lay outside the gene matches.

In this sample, this clone turned up a few times. J is TRBJ2-7 and V is TRBV7-9; TRBD2 might be the D (6 bases). Germline V gene data show CDR1 as SEHNR and CDR2 as FQNEAQ (reference sequence). Deletions cut 4 bases from V and 2 bases from J, with 12 bases between. The CDR3 sequence is 14 residues long. CDR3 residues: CASSSGGVTYEQYF. The CDR3 DNA sequence: TGTGCCAGCAGCTCAGGAGGGGTAACCTACGAGCAGTACTTC.

This chain uses TRBV27 with TRBJ2-3; possible D gene TRBD2, 5 bases. Germline assignment: CDR1 MNHEY and CDR2 SMNVEV (reference sequence). This CDR3 spans 16 amino acids. Trimming removed 2 bases from V and 0 bases from J, with 12 bases in between. The CDR3 sequence is CASSLVKVASTDTQYF. DNA for the CDR3: TGTGCCAGCAGTTTAGTAAAGGTAGCGAGCACAGATACGCAGTATTTT.

This clone was seen a single time. The V call is TRBV7-8, the J call TRBJ2-5, with 9 bases fitting TRBD2. The CDR3 spans 15 residues. J was trimmed by 3 bases and V by 6 bases; bases with no gene match: 8. Germline V gene sequence: CDR1 SGHVS, CDR2 FQNEAQ. The CDR3, as DNA: TGTGCCAGCAGGAAATCGCGGGGGGGTAAAGAGACCCAGTACTTC. Translated, it gives CASRKSRGGKETQYF.